This T cell receptor (beta chain) stems from a study of T cells in Graves' hyperthyroidism and ophthalmopathy. Amplification targeted TCR beta CDR3 regions from RNA transcripts. With the HTBI primer set, the TCR CDR3 went through a first round of RT-PCR. TCRdb called the multiplex PCR reads again in MiXCR, with one record for every CDR3 protein. The data hold about 640,000 distinct CDR3 sequences, with around 15% observed a single time. In this sample, this clonotype turned up a few times. Its specificity is not known. Whole-study results and caveats: Among thyroid clonotypes expanded above 0.001, most also appeared in blood. The model's output predicted ophthalmopathy at a median of about 6.5 months prior to onset.

Uncontrolled infection, other autoimmune disease, pregnancy or lactation disqualified patients from enrolment. This receptor was identified in a woman aged 50 to 65 with Graves' ophthalmopathy. Sequencing was carried out using blood.

The CDR3 region is CASSLETGDQPQHF. The DNA of the CDR3 is TGTGCCAGCAGCTTGGAGACAGGGGATCAGCCCCAGCATTTT. V usage is TRBV7-9 and J usage is TRBJ1-5; 8 bases match TRBD1. V was clipped by 3 bases and J by 5 bases; unmatched bases: 3. This CDR3 is built from 14 residues. The germline V gene has CDR1 SEHNR and CDR2 FQNEAQ (reference sequence).